The 26 T cell receptor beta chains below come from one sample, sequenced in a study of T cell responses to AZD1222 COVID-19 vaccine. The protocol was immunoSEQ multiplex PCR, while the TCRdb copy is restricted to in-frame clones and leaves out a portion. The table has approximately 190,000 clones, roughly 93% seen once; the top ten hold 0.99%. The starting material was peripheral blood, obtained on day 0 of AZD1222 vaccination. Receptors were obtained from an adult in good health.

The J gene is TRBJ2-7, the V gene TRBV6-2 or TRBV6-3; 8 positions match TRBD1. Germline CDR1 reads MNHEY; CDR2 reads SVGEGT. Trimming took 5 bases from V and 2 from J; bases not matched to a gene: 5. The CDR3 length is 14 residues. CDR3 coding DNA: TGTGCCAGCAGTCCCCCGACAGGGGCCTACGAGCAGTACTTC. It yields the protein CASSPPTGAYEQYF.

The CDR3 is CASSLQGEGTEAFF. Here the CDR3 DNA reads TGTGCCAGCAGCTTACAGGGTGAAGGCACTGAAGCTTTCTTT. This chain links TRBV7-9 with TRBJ1-1; maybe TRBD1 (5 bases). Per the germline V gene, CDR1 is SEHNR and CDR2 is FQNEAQ (reference sequence). V lost 2 bases and J 4 bases, leaving 11 bases between the germline ends. The CDR3 is made up of 14 amino acids.

V gene TRBV3-1 (or the pseudogene TRBV3-2) combines with J gene TRBJ1-4; possibly TRBD1 for D (5 bases). Germline values: CDR1 LGHDT, CDR2 YNNKEL (reference sequence). The CDR3 is 15 residues long. The ends were cut back, 0 bases at V and 9 bases at J, with 14 bases in the middle. CDR3 sequence (DNA): TGTGCCAGCAGCCAAGACCTGACAGCCCCAAAAAAACTGTTTTTT. This encodes CASSQDLTAPKKLFF.

The chain recombines TRBV7-2 with TRBJ2-2; no clear D. V lost 9 bases, J lost 4 bases, and 15 bases lay in between. Germline V gives CDR1 SGHTA, CDR2 FQGNSA. This CDR3 comprises 14 residues. Here the CDR3 reads CASAVGPITGELFF. The CDR3, as DNA: TGTGCCAGTGCGGTCGGGCCTATCACCGGGGAGCTGTTTTTT.

The chain is built from TRBV5-1 and TRBJ2-7, with 7 bases fitting TRBD1. V was clipped by 2 bases and J by 5 bases; unmatched bases: 10. Germline V gene sequence: CDR1 SGHRS, CDR2 YFSETQ. The CDR3 sequence is 15 residues long. CDR3 in DNA: TGCGCCAGCAGCTTATGGGAACAGGGGCTCAACGAGCAGTACTTC. The encoded protein is CASSLWEQGLNEQYF.

The chain combines TRBV7-2 with TRBJ2-5, with TRBD1 matching over 7 bases. The germline gives CDR1 SGHTA, CDR2 FQGNSA. The CDR3 has 13 residues. The ends lost 11 bases at V and 4 bases at J; junction bases unmatched: 10. The CDR3 nucleotides read TGTGCCTCAGCATCGGCAGGGGGAGAGACCCAGTACTTC. It specifies CASASAGGETQYF. Together with reference TRBV7-2 and TRBJ2-5, the CDR3 gives the full variable domain: GAGVSQSPSNKVTEKGKDVELRCDPISGHTALYWYRQSLGQGLEFLIYFQGNSAPDKSGLPSDRFSAERTGGSVSTLTIQRTQQEDSAVYLCASASAGGETQYFGPGTRLLVL.

The genes are TRBV2 and TRBJ2-1; TRBD2 matches at 7 bases. V trimming: 3 bases; J trimming: 0 bases; junction bases outside the gene matches: 2. From germline, CDR1 is SNHLY and CDR2 FYNNEI. This CDR3 has 15 residues. The CDR3 loop is CASSDGGSSYNEQFF. DNA for the CDR3: TGTGCCAGCAGTGACGGCGGGAGCTCCTACAATGAGCAGTTCTTC.

The genes are TRBV7-9 and TRBJ1-1; no clear D gene. Trimming took off 0 bases at V and 10 bases at J, with 12 bases between the two ends. Germline-derived CDR1 and CDR2 are SEHNR and FQNEAQ (reference sequence). The CDR3 sequence is 13 residues long. The CDR3 loop reads CASSLANIMAAFF. CDR3 bases: TGTGCCAGCAGCTTAGCCAACATAATGGCAGCTTTCTTT.

This clone was observed once. This chain uses TRBV14 with TRBJ1-6; possible D gene TRBD1, 5 bases. CDR1 and CDR2 (germline): SGHDN, FVKESK. Trimming shortened V by 5 bases and J by 0 bases, and 14 bases separated the two germline ends. CDR3 size: 17 residues. The CDR3 sequence: CASSKSHRSSYNSPLHF. The CDR3 nucleotides read TGTGCCAGCAGCAAGAGTCACAGGAGCTCCTATAATTCACCCCTCCACTTT.

V usage is TRBV3-1 (or the pseudogene TRBV3-2) and J usage is TRBJ1-1; D not resolved. Germline CDR1 and CDR2: LGHDT and YNNKEL (reference sequence). Trimming left V 0 bases short and J 2 bases short, with 10 bases between. The CDR3 totals 15 residues. Here the CDR3 reads CASSQDWPGNTEAFF. The DNA of the CDR3 is TGTGCCAGCAGCCAAGATTGGCCCGGCAACACTGAAGCTTTCTTT.

The rearrangement joins TRBV5-1 to TRBJ1-6; D perhaps matches TRBD1 (6 bases). The length of the CDR3 is 14 residues. Trimming shortened V by 0 bases and J by 8 bases, and 9 bases separated the two germline ends. CDR1 and CDR2 (germline): SGHRS, YFSETQ. The CDR3 bases are TGCGCCAGCAGCTTGGAAGGGGGGGATTCACCCCTCCACTTT. This gives the protein CASSLEGGDSPLHF.

The chain carries TRBV7-8 and TRBJ1-2; tentative D call: TRBD1 (5 bases). Deletions cut 5 bases from V and 4 bases from J, with 14 bases between. The CDR3 totals 14 residues. Germline CDR1 is SGHVS and CDR2 is FQNEAQ. The CDR3 nucleotides read TGTGCCAGCAGCCCTCAGTTGGGGCCCTATGGCTACACCTTC. Amino acids: CASSPQLGPYGYTF.

The chain links TRBV27 to TRBJ2-7, with D perhaps TRBD1 (6 bases). V lost 10 bases and J lost 0, with 16 bases in between. The CDR3 is 14 residues long. Per the germline V gene, CDR1 is MNHEY and CDR2 is SMNVEV (reference sequence). The CDR3 here is CATSQTGSSYEQYF. Here the CDR3 DNA reads TGTGCCACCTCCCAGACAGGATCCTCCTACGAGCAGTACTTC.

The chain employs TRBV5-1 and TRBJ2-3, with D perhaps TRBD2 (5 bases). Germline assignment: CDR1 SGHRS and CDR2 YFSETQ. Trimming shortened V by 5 bases and J by 2 bases, and 12 bases separated the two germline ends. CDR3 length: 14 residues. The CDR3 bases are TGCGCCAGCAGGACTAACCTCTTCACAGATACGCAGTATTTT. It translates to CASRTNLFTDTQYF.

This clone turned up a few times. The chain combines TRBV11-2 with TRBJ1-6, with D possibly being TRBD1 (5 bases). Trimming removed 3 bases at V and 8 bases at J, with 11 bases between. Per the germline V gene, CDR1 is SGHAT and CDR2 is FQNNGV. The CDR3 totals 14 residues. CDR3 nucleotide sequence: TGTGCCAGCAGCTTCGCGGGGGAGGATTCACCCCTCCACTTT. Protein product: CASSFAGEDSPLHF.

This chain uses TRBV21-1 with TRBJ1-6; the DNA was not used to check the table's D call, TRBD1. TRBV21-1 is shown as a pseudogene. The CDR3 spans 17 residues. The DNA for the CDR3 is TGTGCCAGCAGCGAACGGACAGGGGGCTGTTGGAATTCACCCCTCCACTTT. Amino acids: CASSERTGGCWNSPLHF.

This clone appeared a single time. The V call is TRBV19, the J call TRBJ2-2; D remains ambiguous. Trimming removed 9 bases from V and 1 base from J, with 6 bases in between. Germline V gene data show CDR1 as LNHDA and CDR2 as SQIVND (reference sequence). CDR3 length equals 12 residues. The chain's CDR3 is CASRRNTGELFF. In nucleotides, the CDR3 is TGTGCCAGCAGACGGAACACCGGGGAGCTGTTTTTT.

V is TRBV7-2 and J is TRBJ1-1; D is unclear. The V gene lost 3 bases and the J gene lost 3 bases, with 8 bases spanning the gap. The CDR3 is 13 amino acids. Germline-derived CDR1 and CDR2 are SGHTA and FQGNSA. In DNA, the CDR3 is TGTGCCAGCAGCTTTTCTGGGGACACTGAAGCTTTCTTT. Translating gives CASSFSGDTEAFF.

This chain links TRBV11-2 with TRBJ2-6, with 7 bases matching TRBD1. Germline-derived CDR1 and CDR2 are SGHAT and FQNNGV. J gave up 0 bases and V 1 base, and 6 bases lay outside the gene matches. CDR3 length: 18 amino acids. CDR3 nucleotides: TGTGCCAGCAGCTTAGCGGCAGGGGGTTTCTCTGGGGCCAACGTCCTGACTTTC. It translates to CASSLAAGGFSGANVLTF.

A remark on this clone: One junction end disagrees with the germline gene, perhaps due to a read error. The CDR3 loop reads CASSLLPGPNYDQYF. CDR3 in DNA: TGTGCCAGCAGCCTACTACCGGGACCGAACTACGATCAGTACTTC. The chain carries TRBV7-2 and TRBJ2-7, with D perhaps given as TRBD1 or TRBD2 (5 bases each). The CDR3 loop spans 15 amino acids. Germline V gene lookup returns CDR1 SGHTA and CDR2 FQGNSA. The variable domain in full, completed from reference TRBV7-2 and TRBJ2-7, reads GAGVSQSPSNKVTEKGKDVELRCDPISGHTALYWYRQSLGQGLEFLIYFQGNSAPDKSGLPSDRFSAERTGGSVSTLTIQRTQQEDSAVYLCASSLLPGPNYDQYFGPGTRLTVT.

The rearrangement uses TRBV10-3 and TRBJ1-5, with a tentative D call TRBD1 (5 bases). The CDR3 covers 13 residues. Trimming removed 3 bases from V and 5 bases from J, with 8 bases in between. The germline V gene has CDR1 ENHRY and CDR2 SYGVKD. The CDR3 protein is CAISDWGDQPQHF. For the CDR3, the DNA is TGTGCCATCAGTGATTGGGGGGATCAGCCCCAGCATTTT.

Concerning this clone itself: Within the sample, other DNA sequences also encode this same CDR3. The chain links TRBV18 to TRBJ1-5, with TRBD1 as a possible D gene (6 bases). CDR3 length: 15 residues. Per the germline V gene, CDR1 is KGHSH and CDR2 is LQKENI. Between the trimmed V and J ends, which lost 0 bases and 7 bases, there was a span of 13 bases. This CDR3 is CASSPPSGGGQPQHF. CDR3 coding DNA: TGTGCCAGCTCACCACCTTCCGGGGGCGGCCAGCCCCAGCATTTT.

CDR3 amino acids: CASSRTSGSTGELFF. The CDR3 nucleotides are TGTGCCAGCAGTCGGACTAGCGGGAGCACCGGGGAGCTGTTTTTT. The chain combines TRBV2 with TRBJ2-2, with 13 bases fitting TRBD2. J was trimmed by 4 bases and V by 5 bases; bases with no gene match: 1. CDR1 and CDR2 from the germline V gene are SNHLY and FYNNEI. CDR3 length: 15 amino acids.

The chain is built from TRBV5-4 and TRBJ2-5; TRBD1 aligns across 7 bases. The trim removed 0 bases at V and 2 bases at J, leaving 1 base unmatched. The CDR3 covers 14 residues. CDR1 and CDR2 from the germline V gene are SGHNT and YYREEE (reference sequence). CDR3 bases: TGTGCCAGCAGCTTGGACAGGGGTCAAGAGACCCAGTACTTC. Translated, it gives CASSLDRGQETQYF.

This clone appeared once. The genes are TRBV12-5 and TRBJ2-7, with 8 bases matching TRBD2. The junction had 25 bases not matched to a gene; V was cut back by 6 bases and J by 0 bases. Germline V gene sequence: CDR1 LGHNT, CDR2 FRNRAP. The CDR3 loop spans 21 amino acids. The CDR3 sequence: CASGRAGGPRRPSLNSYEQYF. The DNA of the CDR3 is TGTGCTAGTGGCCGGGCGGGGGGCCCCCGTCGCCCGTCCTTAAACTCCTACGAGCAGTACTTC. The full variable domain, in which reference TRBV12-5 and TRBJ2-7 provide the parts outside the CDR3, is DARVTQTPRHKVTEMGQEVTMRCQPILGHNTVFWYRQTMMQGLELLAYFRNRAPLDDSGMPKDRFSAEMPDATLATLKIQPSEPRDSAVYFCASGRAGGPRRPSLNSYEQYFGPGTRLTVT.

The J gene is TRBJ2-2, the V gene TRBV7-3, with no clear D. The germline V gene encodes CDR1 SGHTA and CDR2 FQGTGA. The CDR3 runs to 14 residues. The V end was cut by 5 bases, the J end by 1 base, with 8 bases between. The CDR3 bases are TGTGCCAGCAGCATAAGGGTGAACACCGGGGAGCTGTTTTTT. Encoded protein: CASSIRVNTGELFF.